The 14 T cell receptor beta chains reported below all come from one sample, sequenced in a study of cytomegalovirus exposure and HLA in healthy donors. PCR primers comprised 60 Vbeta and 13 Jbeta primers. The data were produced by immunoSEQ multiplex PCR, yet TCRdb's version contains in-frame clones alone and is incomplete. The repertoire holds 90,000 to 130,000 clones, with about three quarters as singletons. Sequencing used PBMCs. Receptor source: an older woman in good health and CMV-seropositive.

This clone was seen only once. The chain has TRBV5-4 and TRBJ2-7, with 9 nucleotides matching TRBD2. Germline trimming cut 5 bases from V and 5 bases from J; bases unmatched to any gene: 14. Per the germline V gene, CDR1 is SGHNT and CDR2 is YYREEE (reference sequence). The CDR3 consists of 16 residues. CDR3 coding DNA: TGTGCCAGCAGAAAGAGAGGAGCGGGAGGTTCCCACGAGCAGTACTTC. Its protein product is CASRKRGAGGSHEQYF.

The chain is built from TRBV14 and TRBJ2-5; D not certain. This CDR3 contains 14 residues. The V gene lost 0 bases and the J gene lost 5 bases, with 10 bases spanning the gap. CDR1 SGHDN and CDR2 FVKESK come from the germline V gene. The CDR3 sequence: CASSQDPPFETQYF. The CDR3 DNA follows: TGTGCCAGCAGCCAAGATCCCCCCTTTGAGACCCAGTACTTC.

The genes are TRBV19 and TRBJ1-2, with 9 bases lining up with TRBD1. V lost 4 bases, J lost 8 bases, and 14 bases stayed unmatched. The CDR3 length is 16 residues. Germline CDR1 LNHDA, CDR2 SQIVND (reference sequence). CDR3: CASSKRTGALARGYTF. DNA of the CDR3: TGTGCCAGTAGTAAGAGGACAGGGGCGCTCGCCAGAGGCTACACCTTC.

The chain joins TRBV5-1 to TRBJ2-2; weak D call: TRBD2 (6 bases). CDR3 length: 16 amino acids. The germline V gene has CDR1 SGHRS and CDR2 YFSETQ. Trimming left V 1 base short and J 0 bases short, with 10 bases between. In DNA, the CDR3 is TGCGCCAGCAGCTTGAGCGGGCCGTCGAACACCGGGGAGCTGTTTTTT. It translates to CASSLSGPSNTGELFF.

The chain couples TRBV2 to TRBJ1-5, with D uncertain. V dropped 6 bases and J dropped 1 base, with 10 bases sitting between them. CDR1 SNHLY and CDR2 FYNNEI come from the germline V gene. This CDR3 comprises 14 residues. The CDR3 loop is CASSEGDSNQPQHF. The CDR3 region has the DNA TGTGCCAGCAGCGAGGGTGACAGCAATCAGCCCCAGCATTTT.

The chain joins TRBV4-1 to TRBJ2-2, with a weak D call TRBD2 (5 bases). Per the germline V gene, CDR1 is MGHRA and CDR2 is YSYEKL. The CDR3 has 17 amino acids. V was shortened by 4 bases and J by 5 bases, with 20 bases between the two germline ends. CDR3 DNA sequence: TGCGCCAGCAGCCTACAACCCGGGATAGAGGGAACCGGGGAGCTGTTTTTT. It translates to CASSLQPGIEGTGELFF.

This clone was counted between two and nine times. This chain uses TRBV5-1 with TRBJ1-1, with a possible D match to TRBD1 (6 bases). Per the germline V gene, CDR1 is SGHRS and CDR2 is YFSETQ. The CDR3 has 11 amino acids. V lost 2 bases and J lost 9, with 8 bases in between. The CDR3 sequence is CASSLQGKAFF. The CDR3 nucleotides read TGCGCCAGCAGCTTACAGGGAAAAGCTTTCTTT.

This chain joins TRBV7-6 and TRBJ2-3; D may be TRBD2 (5 bases). Germline V gives CDR1 SGHVS, CDR2 FNYEAQ. The CDR3 consists of 15 residues. V was pared by 6 bases and J by 2 bases, with 15 bases between. The DNA of the CDR3 is TGTGCCAGCAGTCATGCGGGTATTTTCACAGATACGCAGTATTTT. This encodes CASSHAGIFTDTQYF.

V usage is TRBV18 and J usage is TRBJ1-2; the match to TRBD1 covers 8 bases. Germline CDR1 KGHSH, CDR2 LQKENI. J lost 7 bases, V lost 3 bases, and 7 bases had no gene match. The CDR3 has 14 amino acids. In DNA, the CDR3 is TGTGCCAGCTCACCTCCGACAGGGGACAGTGGCTACACCTTC. This encodes CASSPPTGDSGYTF.

The sample holds a few counts of this clone. The chain couples TRBV7-2 to TRBJ1-4, with D hard to call. V was cut by 3 bases and J by 5 bases, with 7 bases left in between. The length of the CDR3 is 13 residues. CDR1 SGHTA and CDR2 FQGNSA come from the germline V gene. In DNA form, the CDR3 reads TGTGCCAGCAGCTTTTCCAGAAATGAAAAACTGTTTTTT. Its translation: CASSFSRNEKLFF.

V usage is TRBV2 and J usage is TRBJ1-2; D remains unclear. V lost 8 bases, J lost 8 bases, and 18 bases lay in between. Germline values: CDR1 SNHLY, CDR2 FYNNEI. The CDR3 loop spans 13 amino acids. The CDR3 spells CASSEGTFGGYTF. CDR3 bases: TGTGCCAGCTCCGAAGGAACATTCGGGGGCTACACCTTC.

Comment on this clone: The identical CDR3 is also encoded by other nucleotide sequences in the sample. This chain links TRBV10-3 with TRBJ2-3, with 7 bases identical to TRBD1. The trim removed 7 bases at V and 6 bases at J, leaving 1 base unmatched. This CDR3 is 11 amino acids long. In germline, CDR1 is ENHRY, CDR2 SYGVKD. As DNA, the CDR3 is TGTGCCATCAACAGGGGCGATACGCAGTATTTT. Its protein is CAINRGDTQYF.

J is TRBJ2-1 and V is TRBV7-6; 14 nucleotides line up with TRBD2. V lost 6 bases to trimming and J lost 6 bases; unmatched junction nucleotides: 10. The length of the CDR3 is 17 residues. Per the germline V gene, CDR1 is SGHVS and CDR2 is FNYEAQ. For the CDR3, the DNA is TGTGCCAGCAGTCTAAGACTAGCGGGAGGGCAGTTCAATGAGCAGTTCTTC. It translates to CASSLRLAGGQFNEQFF.

This clone was seen only a few times. The rearrangement uses TRBV19 and TRBJ2-7; the D is unclear. V lost 3 bases and J 1 base, leaving 7 bases between the germline ends. CDR1 and CDR2 (germline): LNHDA, SQIVND (reference sequence). The CDR3 consists of 13 residues. Here the CDR3 DNA reads TGTGCCAGTAGTATTACACCGTCCTACGAGCAGTACTTC. Amino acids: CASSITPSYEQYF.